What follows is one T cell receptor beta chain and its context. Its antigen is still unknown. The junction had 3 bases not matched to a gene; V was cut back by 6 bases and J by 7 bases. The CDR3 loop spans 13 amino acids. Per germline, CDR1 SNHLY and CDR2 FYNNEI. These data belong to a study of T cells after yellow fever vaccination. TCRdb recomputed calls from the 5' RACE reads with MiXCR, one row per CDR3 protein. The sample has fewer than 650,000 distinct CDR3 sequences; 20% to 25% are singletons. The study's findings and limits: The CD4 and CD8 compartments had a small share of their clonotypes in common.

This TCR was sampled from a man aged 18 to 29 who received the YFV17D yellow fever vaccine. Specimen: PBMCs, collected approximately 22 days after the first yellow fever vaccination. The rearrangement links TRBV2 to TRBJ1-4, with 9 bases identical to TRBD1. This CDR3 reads CASRGQGVEKLFF. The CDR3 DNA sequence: TGTGCCAGCAGGGGACAGGGTGTTGAAAAACTGTTTTTT.